Sequencing of this TCR beta chain was carried out in a study of CD8 T cells in Susac syndrome. A quantity of about 0.5 to 1 ug RNA underwent reverse transcription using random hexamers. Amplification of TCR beta CDR3 was carried out by immunoSEQ multiplex PCR, which covered 54 Vbeta and 13 Jbeta segments. TCRdb re-derived calls from the immunoSEQ multiplex PCR reads in MiXCR, one entry per CDR3 protein. The sample gives about 52,000 distinct CDR3 sequences, 93% of which show up once; about 0.54% is in the top ten. Study conclusions and caveats: The study acknowledged a relatively small number of individuals in its TCR sequencing and HLA analysis.

A remark on this clonotype: Its antigen is currently unknown.

The authors sequenced TCR beta from blood CD8+ and CD4+ T cells. Treatment-naive patients with stable or active relapsing-remitting disease served as multiple sclerosis controls. J lost 5 bases, V lost 3 bases, and 4 bases had no gene match. This CDR3 is 14 amino acids long. The specimen sequenced was CD8+ T cells from PBMCs. The V gene is TRBV12-3 or TRBV12-4, the J gene TRBJ2-5; TRBD1 matches at 9 bases. This receptor was identified in a human donor with multiple sclerosis. The CDR3: CASSFGQGSETQYF. The CDR3 DNA follows: TGTGCCAGCAGTTTCGGACAGGGGAGTGAGACCCAGTACTTC.